By proportion, the clone carrying this T cell receptor (beta chain) is medium-sized. The antigen remains undetermined. Germline V gene sequence: CDR1 SEHNR, CDR2 FQNEAQ (reference sequence). V was clipped by 4 bases and J by 4 bases; unmatched bases: 5. The CDR3 has 14 residues. About 550 ng RNA was reverse transcribed with alpha and beta constant-region primers. Using multiplexing indices, alpha and beta chain libraries were generated apart by chain-specific third strand synthesis. Each molecule carried a 12-nucleotide identifier made of two joined random hexamers added before amplification. TCRdb re-called the 5' RACE reads through MiXCR, storing one row per CDR3 protein. The sample records under 11,000 distinct CDR3 sequences, approximately 8% being singletons. The repertoire came from unfractionated whole blood and reflected all unsorted peripheral T cells. The data were obtained in a study of HIV-infected patients and healthy controls.

Study-wide findings and caveats: HIV-associated CDR3 frequencies dropped significantly during therapy; CMV-associated ones, mostly rising, changed nonsignificantly.

The receptor was isolated from an adult in good health. Specimen: blood. V and J are TRBV7-9 and TRBJ2-3; 7 nucleotides line up with TRBD2. This chain's CDR3 is CASSSSGGADTQYF. The CDR3 DNA reads TGTGCCAGCAGCTCTAGCGGCGGGGCAGATACGCAGTATTTT.